This T cell receptor (beta chain) originates from a study of blood T cell repertoires in COVID-19. The overall study: COVID-19 samples collected from the United States, Italy and Spain covered acute and convalescent phases. The cDNA or gDNA used as material had been derived from T cells, B-cell-depleted T cells, or PBMCs.

Original methodology: Amplification of reference gene primers provided the estimated nucleated cell counts. Assay: immunoSEQ multiplex PCR; the TCRdb copy retains only in-frame clones and omits some. V and J calls and clone size are those listed in that table; D and trimming were worked out from the DNA. The table lists under 150,000 clones, roughly 90% of them singletons, with about 2% in the top ten. CDR3 size: 14 residues. The V end was cut by 0 bases, the J end by 0 bases, with 6 bases between. Germline V gene data show CDR1 as SGHRS and CDR2 as YFSETQ. This sequence originates from a man aged 70-80 years with active COVID-19. Sequenced input: peripheral blood. V is TRBV5-1 and J is TRBJ2-5; no definite D call. CDR3 DNA: TGCGCCAGCAGCTTGGTCCCAGACCAAGAGACCCAGTACTTC. This sequence encodes CASSLVPDQETQYF. The complete variable domain, with remaining parts taken from reference TRBV5-1 and TRBJ2-5, reads KAGVTQTPRYLIKTRGQQVTLSCSPISGHRSVSWYQQTPGQGLQFLFEYFSETQRNKGNFPGRFSGRQFSNSRSEMNVSTLELGDSALYLCASSLVPDQETQYFGPGTRLLVL.